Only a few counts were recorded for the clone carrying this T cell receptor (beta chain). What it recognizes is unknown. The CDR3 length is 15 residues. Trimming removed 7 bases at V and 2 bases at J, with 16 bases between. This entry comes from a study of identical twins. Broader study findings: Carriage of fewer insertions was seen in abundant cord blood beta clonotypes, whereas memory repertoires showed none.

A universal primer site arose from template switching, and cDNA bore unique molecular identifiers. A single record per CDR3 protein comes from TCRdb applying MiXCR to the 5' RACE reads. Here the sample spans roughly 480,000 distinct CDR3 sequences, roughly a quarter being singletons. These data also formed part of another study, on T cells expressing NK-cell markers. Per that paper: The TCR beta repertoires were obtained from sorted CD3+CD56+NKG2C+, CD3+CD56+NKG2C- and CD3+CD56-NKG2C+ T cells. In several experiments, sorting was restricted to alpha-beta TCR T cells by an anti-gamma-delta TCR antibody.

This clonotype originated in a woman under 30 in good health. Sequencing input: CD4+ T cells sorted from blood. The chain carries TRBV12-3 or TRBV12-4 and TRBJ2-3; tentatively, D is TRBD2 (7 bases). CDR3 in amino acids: CASNIGGALTDTQYF. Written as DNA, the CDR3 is TGTGCCAGCAACATAGGGGGGGCCCTCACAGATACGCAGTATTTT.